The T cell receptor beta chain described here comes from a study of blood T cell repertoires in COVID-19. Turning to the study itself: T cells, B-cell-depleted T cells, or PBMCs provided the cDNA or gDNA that served as material.

The CDR3 is made up of 13 amino acids. The germline V and J ends were trimmed by 0 bases and 11 bases, with 12 bases remaining between them. The germline CDR1 and CDR2 sequences are SGHNT and YYREEE (reference sequence). Data came from immunoSEQ multiplex PCR; TCRdb stores just in-frame clones and leaves some out. The data show approximately 400,000 clones, around 87% seen once. This TCR was sampled from a man between 25 and 39 years old who had recovered from COVID-19. Specimen: PBMCs or T cells enriched from blood (not recorded which). The chain joins TRBV5-4 to TRBJ1-5, with D hard to call. CDR3 in DNA: TGTGCCAGCAGCTTGGCCCTGAAACAGACCCAGCATTTT. Translating gives CASSLALKQTQHF. Full variable domain (missing parts from reference TRBV5-4 and TRBJ1-5): ETGVTQSPTHLIKTRGQQVTLRCSSQSGHNTVSWYQQALGQGPQFIFQYYREEENGRGNFPPRFSGLQFPNYSSELNVNALELDDSALYLCASSLALKQTQHFGDGTRLSIL.